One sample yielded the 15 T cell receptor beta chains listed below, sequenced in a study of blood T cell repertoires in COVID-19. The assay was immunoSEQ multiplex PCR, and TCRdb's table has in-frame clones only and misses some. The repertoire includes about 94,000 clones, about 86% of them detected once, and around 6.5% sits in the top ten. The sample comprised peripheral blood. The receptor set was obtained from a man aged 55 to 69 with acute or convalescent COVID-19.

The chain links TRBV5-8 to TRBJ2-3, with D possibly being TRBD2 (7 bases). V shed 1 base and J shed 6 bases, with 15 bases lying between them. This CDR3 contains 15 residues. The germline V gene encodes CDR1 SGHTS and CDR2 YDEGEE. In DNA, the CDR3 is TGTGCCAGCAGCTTGAGGGGGGGCCAGGCTGATACGCAGTATTTT. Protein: CASSLRGGQADTQYF.

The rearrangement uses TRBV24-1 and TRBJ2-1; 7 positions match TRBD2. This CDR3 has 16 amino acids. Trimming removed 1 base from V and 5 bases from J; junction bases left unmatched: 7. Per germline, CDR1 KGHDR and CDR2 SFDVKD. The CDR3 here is CATSDFPGGTHNEQFF. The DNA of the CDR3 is TGTGCCACCAGTGATTTCCCCGGGGGGACCCACAATGAGCAGTTCTTC.

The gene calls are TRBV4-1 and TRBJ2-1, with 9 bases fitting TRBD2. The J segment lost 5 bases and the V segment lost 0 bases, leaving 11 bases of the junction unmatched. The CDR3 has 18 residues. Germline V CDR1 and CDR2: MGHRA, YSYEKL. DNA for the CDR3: TGCGCCAGCAGCCAAGATGGGTATGCGGGGGGGCCAGACAATGAGCAGTTCTTC. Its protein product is CASSQDGYAGGPDNEQFF.

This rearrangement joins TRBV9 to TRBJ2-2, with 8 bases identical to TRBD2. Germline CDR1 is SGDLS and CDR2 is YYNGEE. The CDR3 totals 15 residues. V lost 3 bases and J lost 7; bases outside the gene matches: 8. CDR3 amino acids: CASSDPRGGDGELFF. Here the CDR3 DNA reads TGTGCCAGCAGCGATCCCCGGGGGGGGGACGGGGAGCTGTTTTTT.

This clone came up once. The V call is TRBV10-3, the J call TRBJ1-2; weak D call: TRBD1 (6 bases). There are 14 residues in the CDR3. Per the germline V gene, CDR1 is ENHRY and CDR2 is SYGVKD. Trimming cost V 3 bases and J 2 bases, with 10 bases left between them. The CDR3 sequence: CAISDLTGNYGYTF. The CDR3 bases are TGTGCCATCAGTGACCTTACAGGGAACTATGGCTACACCTTC.

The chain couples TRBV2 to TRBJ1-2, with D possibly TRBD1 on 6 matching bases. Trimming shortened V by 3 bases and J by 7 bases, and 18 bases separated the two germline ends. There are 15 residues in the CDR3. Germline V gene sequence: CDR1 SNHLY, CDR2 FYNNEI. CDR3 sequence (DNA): TGTGCCAGCAGTGAGGCTGGCAGGGGCGGCGTTGGCTACACCTTC. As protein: CASSEAGRGGVGYTF.

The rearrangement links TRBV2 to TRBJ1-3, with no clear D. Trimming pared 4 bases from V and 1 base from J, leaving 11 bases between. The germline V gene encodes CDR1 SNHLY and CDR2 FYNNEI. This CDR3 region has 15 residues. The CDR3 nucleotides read TGTGCCAGCAGTGTGATACGGTCTTCTGGAAACACCATATATTTT. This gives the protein CASSVIRSSGNTIYF.

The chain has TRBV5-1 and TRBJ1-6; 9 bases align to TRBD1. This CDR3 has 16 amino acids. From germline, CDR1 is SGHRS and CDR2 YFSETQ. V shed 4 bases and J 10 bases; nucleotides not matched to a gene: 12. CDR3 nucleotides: TGCGCCAGCAGCCCCGCGGGACAGGGTACCGAATCACCCCTCCACTTT. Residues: CASSPAGQGTESPLHF.

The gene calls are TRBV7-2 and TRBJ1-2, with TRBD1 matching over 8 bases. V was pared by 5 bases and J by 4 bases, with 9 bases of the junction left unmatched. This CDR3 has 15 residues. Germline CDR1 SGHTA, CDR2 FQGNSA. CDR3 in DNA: TGTGCCAGCAGCCCCTTTGGACAGGGAGGCTATGGCTACACCTTC. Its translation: CASSPFGQGGYGYTF.

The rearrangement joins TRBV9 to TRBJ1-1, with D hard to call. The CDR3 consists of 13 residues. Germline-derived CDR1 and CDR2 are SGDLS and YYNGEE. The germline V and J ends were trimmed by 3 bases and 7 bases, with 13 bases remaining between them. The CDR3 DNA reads TGTGCCAGCAGCGCCGCCAATACCGGTGAAGCTTTCTTT. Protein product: CASSAANTGEAFF.

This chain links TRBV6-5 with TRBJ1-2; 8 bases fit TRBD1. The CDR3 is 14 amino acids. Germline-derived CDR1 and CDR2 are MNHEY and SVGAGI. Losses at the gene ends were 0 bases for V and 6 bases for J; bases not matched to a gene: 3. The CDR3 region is CASSYSRTGNGYTF. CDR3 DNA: TGTGCCAGCAGTTACTCGCGGACAGGGAATGGCTACACCTTC.

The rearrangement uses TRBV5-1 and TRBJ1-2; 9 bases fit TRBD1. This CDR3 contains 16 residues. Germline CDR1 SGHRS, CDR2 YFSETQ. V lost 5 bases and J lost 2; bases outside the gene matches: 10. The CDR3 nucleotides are TGCGCCAGCAGAAAAACAACCGGGACAGGGAACTATGGCTACACCTTC. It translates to CASRKTTGTGNYGYTF.

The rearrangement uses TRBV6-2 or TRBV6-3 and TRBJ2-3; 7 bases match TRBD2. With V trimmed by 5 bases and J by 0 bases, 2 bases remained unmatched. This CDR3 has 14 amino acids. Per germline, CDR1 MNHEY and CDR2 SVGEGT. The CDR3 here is CASSLAVSTDTQYF. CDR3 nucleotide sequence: TGTGCCAGCAGTCTAGCGGTCAGCACAGATACGCAGTATTTT.

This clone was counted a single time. CDR3 sequence reads: CSARQGDEKLFF. CDR3 DNA sequence: TGCAGCGCCCGACAGGGGGACGAAAAACTGTTTTTT. The genes are TRBV29-1 and TRBJ1-4, with TRBD1 identical over 9 bases. The V gene end was trimmed by 7 bases and the J gene end by 8 bases; junction bases not matched to a gene: 5. Looked up from germline, CDR1 is SQVTM and CDR2 is ANQGSEA. CDR3 length equals 12 residues.

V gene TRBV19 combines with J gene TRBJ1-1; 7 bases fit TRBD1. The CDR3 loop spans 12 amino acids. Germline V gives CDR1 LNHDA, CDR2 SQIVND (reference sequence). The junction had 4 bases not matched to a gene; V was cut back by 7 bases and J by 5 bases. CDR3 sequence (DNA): TGTGCCAGTACCCTACAGGGGACTGAAGCTTTCTTT. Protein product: CASTLQGTEAFF.